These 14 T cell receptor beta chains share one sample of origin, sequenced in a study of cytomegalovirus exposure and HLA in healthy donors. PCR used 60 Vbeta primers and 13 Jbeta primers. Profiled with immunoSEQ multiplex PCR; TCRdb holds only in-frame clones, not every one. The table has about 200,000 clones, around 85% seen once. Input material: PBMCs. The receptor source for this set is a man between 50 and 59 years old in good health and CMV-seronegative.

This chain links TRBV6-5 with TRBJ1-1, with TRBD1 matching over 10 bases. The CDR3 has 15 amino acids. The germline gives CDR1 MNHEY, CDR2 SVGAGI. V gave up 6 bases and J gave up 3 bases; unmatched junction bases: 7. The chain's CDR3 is CASRRGGTGDTEAFF. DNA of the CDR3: TGTGCCAGCAGACGCGGAGGGACAGGGGACACTGAAGCTTTCTTT.

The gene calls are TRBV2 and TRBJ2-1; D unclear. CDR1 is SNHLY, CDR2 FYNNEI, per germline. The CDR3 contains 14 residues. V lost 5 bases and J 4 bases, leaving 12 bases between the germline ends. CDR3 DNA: TGTGCCAGCAGTCCTCTCGGGTCTTACAATGAGCAGTTCTTC. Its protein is CASSPLGSYNEQFF. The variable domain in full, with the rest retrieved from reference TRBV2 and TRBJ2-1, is EPEVTQTPSHQVTQMGQEVILRCVPISNHLYFYWYRQILGQKVEFLVSFYNNEISEKSEIFDDQFSVERPDGSNFTLKIRSTKLEDSAMYFCASSPLGSYNEQFFGPGTRLTVL.

The CDR3 DNA reads TGTGCCTGGAGTGTTCGGGAGACCCAGTACTTC. It translates to CAWSVRETQYF. This rearrangement joins TRBV30 to TRBJ2-5; D ambiguous. V lost 0 bases and J lost 5, with 4 bases in between. This CDR3 region has 11 residues. From germline, CDR1 is GTSNPN and CDR2 SVGIG (reference sequence). Using reference TRBV30 and TRBJ2-5 for the parts outside the CDR3, the full variable domain is SQTIHQWPATLVQPVGSPLSLECTVEGTSNPNLYWYRQAAGRGLQLLFYSVGIGQISSEVPQNLSASRPQDRQFILSSKKLLLSDSGFYLCAWSVRETQYFGPGTRLLVL.

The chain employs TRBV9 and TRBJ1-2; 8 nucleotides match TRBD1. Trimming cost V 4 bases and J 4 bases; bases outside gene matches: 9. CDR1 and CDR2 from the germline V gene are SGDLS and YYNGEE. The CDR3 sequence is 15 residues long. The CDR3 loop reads CASSPSPGGFYGYTF. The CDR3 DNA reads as TGTGCCAGCAGCCCGTCTCCAGGGGGCTTCTATGGCTACACCTTC.

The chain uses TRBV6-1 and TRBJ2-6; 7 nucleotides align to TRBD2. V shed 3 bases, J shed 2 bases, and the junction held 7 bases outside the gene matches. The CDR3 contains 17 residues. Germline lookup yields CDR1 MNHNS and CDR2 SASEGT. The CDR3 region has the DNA TGTGCCAGCAGTGAGGGGGGGTTTCGGGCTGGGGCCAACGTCCTGACTTTC. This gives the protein CASSEGGFRAGANVLTF.

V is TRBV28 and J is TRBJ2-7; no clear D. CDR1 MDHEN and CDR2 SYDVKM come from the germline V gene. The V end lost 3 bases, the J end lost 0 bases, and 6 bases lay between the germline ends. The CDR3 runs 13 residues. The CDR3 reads CASSFQFSYEQYF. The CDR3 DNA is TGTGCCAGCAGTTTTCAGTTCTCCTACGAGCAGTACTTC.

The CDR3 sequence is CASSLELATGELFF. CDR3 in DNA: TGCGCCAGCAGCTTGGAGCTAGCCACCGGGGAGCTGTTTTTT. V is TRBV5-1 and J is TRBJ2-2; D may be TRBD2 (5 bases). V was shortened by 0 bases and J by 4 bases, with 7 bases between the two germline ends. Germline V CDR1 and CDR2: SGHRS, YFSETQ. The CDR3 is 14 residues long.

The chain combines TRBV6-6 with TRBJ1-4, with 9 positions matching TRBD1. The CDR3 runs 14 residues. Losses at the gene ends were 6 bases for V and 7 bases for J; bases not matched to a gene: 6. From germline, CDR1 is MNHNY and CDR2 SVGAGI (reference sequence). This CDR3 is CASRGQGTGEKLFF. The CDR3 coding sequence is TGTGCCAGCAGAGGACAGGGGACAGGTGAAAAACTGTTTTTT.

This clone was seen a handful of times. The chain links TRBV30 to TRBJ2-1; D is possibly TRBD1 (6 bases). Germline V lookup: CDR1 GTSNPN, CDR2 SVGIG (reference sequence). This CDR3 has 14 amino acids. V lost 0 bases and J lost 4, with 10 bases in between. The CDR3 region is CAWSVRGRYNEQFF. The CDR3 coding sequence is TGTGCCTGGAGTGTAAGGGGGAGATACAATGAGCAGTTCTTC.

Written as DNA, the CDR3 is TGTGCCAGCAGCTTGAGGGGGCTGGCCGACAATGAGCAGTTCTTC. It codes for CASSLRGLADNEQFF. The chain employs TRBV5-6 and TRBJ2-1, with TRBD1 matching 7 bases. CDR3 length: 15 amino acids. V lost 1 base to trimming and J lost 5 bases; unmatched junction nucleotides: 6. CDR1 SGHDT and CDR2 YYEEEE come from the germline V gene.

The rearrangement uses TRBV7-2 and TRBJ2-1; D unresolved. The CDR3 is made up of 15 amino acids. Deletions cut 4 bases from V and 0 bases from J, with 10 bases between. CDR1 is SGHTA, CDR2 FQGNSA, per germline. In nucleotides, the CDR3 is TGTGCCAGCAGCTACGTAGTAAGCTCCTACAATGAGCAGTTCTTC. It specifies CASSYVVSSYNEQFF.

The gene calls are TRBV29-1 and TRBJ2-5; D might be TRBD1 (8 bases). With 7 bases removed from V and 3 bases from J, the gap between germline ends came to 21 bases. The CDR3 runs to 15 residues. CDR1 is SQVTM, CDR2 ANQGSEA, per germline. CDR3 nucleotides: TGCAGCGGCGGCCAATTAACAGGGGGGGAAGAGACCCAGTACTTC. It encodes CSGGQLTGGEETQYF. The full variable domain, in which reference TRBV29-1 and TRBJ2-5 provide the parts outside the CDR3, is SAVISQKPSRDICQRGTSLTIQCQVDSQVTMMFWYRQQPGQSLTLIATANQGSEATYESGFVIDKFPISRPNLTFSTLTVSNMSPEDSSIYLCSGGQLTGGEETQYFGPGTRLLVL.

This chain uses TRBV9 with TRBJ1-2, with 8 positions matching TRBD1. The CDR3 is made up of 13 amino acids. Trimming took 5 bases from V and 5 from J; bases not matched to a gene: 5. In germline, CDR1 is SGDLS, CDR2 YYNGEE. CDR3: CASRGTGSYGYTF. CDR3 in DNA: TGTGCCAGCAGGGGGACAGGCTCATATGGCTACACCTTC.

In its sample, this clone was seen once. This CDR3 reads CASSFRGQPWSTEAFF. Here the CDR3 DNA reads TGTGCCAGCAGTTTCAGAGGACAGCCCTGGAGCACTGAAGCTTTCTTT. The rearrangement links TRBV28 to TRBJ1-1; D is possibly TRBD1 (6 bases). Germline values: CDR1 MDHEN, CDR2 SYDVKM. Between the trimmed V and J ends, which lost 3 bases and 4 bases, there was a span of 18 bases. This CDR3 contains 16 residues.